Listed here are 6 T cell receptor beta chains from one sample, sequenced in a study of patients and donors after allogeneic stem cell transplantation. TCRdb analysed the RT-PCR reads with MiXCR anew, one entry per CDR3 protein. The sample has 150,000 to 200,000 distinct CDR3 sequences, roughly 40% seen once. The source material was blood, either unsorted or a sorted T cell fraction (not recorded which). These receptors were collected from a human donor who was either an allogeneic HSCT recipient or a stem cell or donor lymphocyte infusion donor (not recorded which). It is not recorded whose cells these are; they may come from a transplant donor.

This clonotype was observed a few times. The chain is built from TRBV7-9 and TRBJ1-1, with TRBD1 matching 7 bases. V lost 0 bases, J lost 1 base, and 2 bases stayed unmatched. The CDR3 length is 15 residues. Looked up from germline, CDR1 is SEHNR and CDR2 is FQNEAQ (reference sequence). The chain's CDR3 is CASSLATGENTEAFF. In nucleotides, the CDR3 is TGTGCCAGCAGCTTAGCCACAGGGGAGAACACTGAAGCTTTCTTT.

This clonotype was found many times. This chain links TRBV6-2 or TRBV6-3 with TRBJ1-1; D not certain. V was trimmed by 4 bases and J by 0 bases, leaving 6 bases between them. Germline CDR1 reads MNHEY; CDR2 reads SVGEGT. This CDR3 comprises 13 residues. For the CDR3, the DNA is TGTGCCAGCAGTTGGGATTTGAACACTGAAGCTTTCTTT. This encodes CASSWDLNTEAFF.

The rearrangement uses TRBV7-9 and TRBJ1-6; D unclear. The CDR3 is made up of 15 amino acids. The V gene's germline CDR1 is SEHNR and CDR2 FQNEAQ (reference sequence). Between the trimmed V and J ends, which lost 5 bases and 7 bases, there was a span of 15 bases. The CDR3 bases are TGTGCCAGCAGCACCGGGAGGTCCTTCAATTCACCCCTCCACTTT. Its translation: CASSTGRSFNSPLHF.

This clonotype was detected only a few times. A much larger clonotype is one base distant, so this may be a read error. The CDR3 DNA follows: TGTGCCAGCAGTTTAATTAACACTGAAGCTTTCTTT. Protein: CASSLINTEAFF. The chain uses TRBV28 and TRBJ1-1; no reliable D call. The germline gives CDR1 MDHEN, CDR2 SYDVKM. Trimming left V 2 bases short and J 2 bases short, with 3 bases between. The CDR3 totals 12 residues.

The CDR3 loop reads CASSTRDRVAGELFF. For the CDR3, the DNA is TGTGCCAGCAGCACCCGGGACAGGGTCGCCGGGGAGCTGTTTTTT. V is TRBV5-4 and J is TRBJ2-2, with 9 positions matching TRBD1. V lost 4 bases and J lost 6; bases outside the gene matches: 7. CDR1 is SGHNT, CDR2 YYREEE, per germline (reference sequence). This CDR3 spans 15 amino acids. Filled out from reference TRBV5-4 and TRBJ2-2, the complete variable domain reads ETGVTQSPTHLIKTRGQQVTLRCSSQSGHNTVSWYQQALGQGPQFIFQYYREEENGRGNFPPRFSGLQFPNYSSELNVNALELDDSALYLCASSTRDRVAGELFFGEGSRLTVL.

This rearrangement joins TRBV7-6 to TRBJ2-1; TRBD2 agrees at 9 bases. V was pared by 4 bases and J by 0 bases, with 4 bases of the junction left unmatched. Germline V lookup: CDR1 SGHVS, CDR2 FNYEAQ. The CDR3 consists of 16 residues. CDR3 sequence reads: CASSSLAGRSYNEQFF. The CDR3 DNA is TGTGCCAGCAGCTCCCTAGCGGGGCGCTCCTACAATGAGCAGTTCTTC.